This T cell receptor (beta chain) emerged from a study of blood T cell repertoires in COVID-19. Looking at the study overall: COVID-19 samples from acute and convalescent phases originated in the United States, Italy and Spain.

The assay was immunoSEQ multiplex PCR, and TCRdb's table has in-frame clones only and misses some. Among around 150,000 clones listed, roughly 81% were seen once. Germline CDR1 reads SGHRS; CDR2 reads YFSETQ. Trimming left V 0 bases short and J 4 bases short, with 10 bases between. CDR3 length: 14 amino acids. The specimen sequenced was peripheral blood. The chain joins TRBV5-1 to TRBJ1-1, with D possibly TRBD1 on 5 matching bases. The TCR originated in a woman aged 50 to 65 with active or convalescent COVID-19. The CDR3 spells CASSLVQGLTEAFF. The CDR3, as DNA: TGCGCCAGCAGCTTGGTTCAGGGACTCACTGAAGCTTTCTTT.